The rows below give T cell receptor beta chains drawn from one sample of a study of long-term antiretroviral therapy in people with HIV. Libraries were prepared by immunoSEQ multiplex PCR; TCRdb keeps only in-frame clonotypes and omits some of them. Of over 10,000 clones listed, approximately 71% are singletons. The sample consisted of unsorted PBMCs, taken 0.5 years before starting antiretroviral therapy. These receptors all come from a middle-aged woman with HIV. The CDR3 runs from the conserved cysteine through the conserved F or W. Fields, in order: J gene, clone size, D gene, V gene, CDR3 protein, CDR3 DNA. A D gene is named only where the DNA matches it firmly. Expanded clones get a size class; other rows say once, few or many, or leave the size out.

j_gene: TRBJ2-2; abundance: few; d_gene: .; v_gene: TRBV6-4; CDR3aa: CASSLGDTGELFF; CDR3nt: TGTGCCAGCAGTCTAGGGGACACCGGGGAGCTGTTTTTT
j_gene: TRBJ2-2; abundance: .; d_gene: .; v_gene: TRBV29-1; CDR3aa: CSVVDRDTGELFF; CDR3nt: TGCAGCGTAGTCGACAGAGACACCGGGGAGCTGTTTTTT
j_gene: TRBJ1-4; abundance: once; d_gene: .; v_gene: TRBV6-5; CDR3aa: CASSYSAGEKLFF; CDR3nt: TGTGCCAGCAGTTACTCCGCCGGTGAAAAACTGTTTTTT
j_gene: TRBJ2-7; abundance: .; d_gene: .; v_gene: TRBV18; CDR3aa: CASRDLGTGPAYF; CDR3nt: TGTGCCAGCCGAGACCTTGGGACGGGCCCAGCGTACTTC
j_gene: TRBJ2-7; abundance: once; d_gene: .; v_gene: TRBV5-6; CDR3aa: CASSPGWGRGEQYF; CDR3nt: TGTGCCAGCAGCCCGGGGTGGGGACGGGGAGAGCAGTACTTC
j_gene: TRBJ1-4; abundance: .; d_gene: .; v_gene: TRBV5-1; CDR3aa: CASSLTVTNEKLFF; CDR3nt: TGCGCCAGCAGCCTGACGGTTACTAATGAAAAACTGTTTTTT
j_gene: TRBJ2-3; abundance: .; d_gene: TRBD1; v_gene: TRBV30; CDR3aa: CAWRATGADTQYF; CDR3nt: TGTGCCTGGAGGGCGACAGGGGCAGATACGCAGTATTTT
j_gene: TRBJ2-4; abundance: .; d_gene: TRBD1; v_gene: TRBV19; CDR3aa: CASSIWDRNIQYF; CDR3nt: TGTGCCAGTAGTATATGGGACAGAAACATTCAGTACTTC
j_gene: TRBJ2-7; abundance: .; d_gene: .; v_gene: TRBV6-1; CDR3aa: CASSGTGTLRYEQYF; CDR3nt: TGTGCCAGCAGTGGAACGGGAACGCTGAGGTACGAGCAGTACTTC
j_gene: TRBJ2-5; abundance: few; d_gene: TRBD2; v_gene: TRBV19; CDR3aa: CASSSLASGGQETQYF; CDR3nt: TGTGCCAGTAGTTCCCTCGCTAGCGGGGGGCAAGAGACCCAGTACTTC
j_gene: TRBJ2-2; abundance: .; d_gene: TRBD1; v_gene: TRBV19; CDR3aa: CASSPQQGMNTGELFF; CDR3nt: TGTGCCAGTAGCCCCCAACAGGGGATGAACACCGGGGAGCTGTTTTTT
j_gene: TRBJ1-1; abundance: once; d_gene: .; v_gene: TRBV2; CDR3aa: CASSPQRGTVNTEAFF; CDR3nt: TGTGCCAGCAGTCCCCAAAGGGGGACTGTGAACACTGAAGCTTTCTTT
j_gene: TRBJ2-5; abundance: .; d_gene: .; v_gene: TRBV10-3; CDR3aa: CAISEASHQETQYF; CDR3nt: TGTGCCATCAGTGAGGCCTCCCACCAAGAGACCCAGTACTTC
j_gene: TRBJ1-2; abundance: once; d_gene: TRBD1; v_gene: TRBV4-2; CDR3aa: CASRSGTGDSLSYGYTF; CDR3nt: TGTGCCAGCAGATCCGGGACAGGGGATTCCCTAAGCTATGGCTACACCTTC
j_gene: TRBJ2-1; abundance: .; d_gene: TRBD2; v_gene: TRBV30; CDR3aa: CAWRGTTHNEQFF; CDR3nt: TGTGCCTGGAGAGGGACTACGCATAATGAGCAGTTCTTC
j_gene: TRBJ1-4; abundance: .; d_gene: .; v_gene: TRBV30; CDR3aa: CAWSPIQGFSSKLFF; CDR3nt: TGTGCCTGGAGTCCAATCCAAGGGTTCTCTTCTAAACTGTTTTTT
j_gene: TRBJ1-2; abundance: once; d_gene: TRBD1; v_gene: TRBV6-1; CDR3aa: CASSTGQGGYGYTF; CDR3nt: TGTGCCAGCAGCACGGGACAGGGGGGGTATGGCTACACCTTC
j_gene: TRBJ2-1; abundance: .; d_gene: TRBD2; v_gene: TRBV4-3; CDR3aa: CASSQEGGTSAQSSLDEQFF; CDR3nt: TGCGCCAGCAGCCAAGAGGGGGGGACTAGCGCCCAATCATCTTTGGATGAGCAGTTCTTC